This TCR beta chain is from a study of blood T cells in healthy people across ages. Notes on this clonotype: Its matching antigen is unknown. One end of the junction varies from germline; a read error may be responsible.

Study-level results: One million T cells yielded diversity estimates that were considered underestimates.

CDR3 length: 17 amino acids. Germline CDR1 SGHRS, CDR2 YFSETQ. For the second PCR, which ran for 7 to 11 cycles, a sample-barcoded 5' primer and a J-beta primer mix were used. TCRdb redid the calling of the 5' RACE reads with MiXCR, one entry per CDR3 protein. The table has 1.5 million or so distinct CDR3 sequences, approximately 40% seen once; the top ten hold under 8%. The sequence was obtained from a woman between 18 and 29 years old in good health. Sequenced input: blood. The V call is TRBV5-1, the J call TRBJ2-1; TRBD2 matches 13 bases. CDR3: CASSLAGTSGTYNEQSF. The CDR3 DNA follows: TGCGCCAGCAGCTTGGCAGGGACTAGCGGGACCTACAATGAGCAGTCCTTC. Variable domain in full (rest from reference TRBV5-1 and TRBJ2-1): KAGVTQTPRYLIKTRGQQVTLSCSPISGHRSVSWYQQTPGQGLQFLFEYFSETQRNKGNFPGRFSGRQFSNSRSEMNVSTLELGDSALYLCASSLAGTSGTYNEQSFGPGTRLTVL.